This T cell receptor beta chain was found in a study of long-term antiretroviral therapy in people with HIV. Findings and limits, study-wide: At every time point, clones expanded before ART dominated the repertoire.

The CDR3 covers 13 residues. Germline V lookup: CDR1 SGHNT, CDR2 YYREEE (reference sequence). Unmatched junction bases numbered 2, after V lost 2 bases and J lost 4 bases. Survey-level resolution applied to immunoSEQ assay v3.0. The table came from immunoSEQ multiplex PCR; TCRdb's copy has only in-frame clones and leaves some out. The sample includes under 20,000 clones, about 80% of them seen just once. This clone was seen only once. Antigen unknown. Sequenced material: unsorted PBMCs, taken just before starting antiretroviral therapy. This sequence was found in a man in his forties or fifties with HIV. V gene TRBV5-4 combines with J gene TRBJ2-7, with TRBD1 identical over 8 bases. The CDR3 loop reads CASSFDRGYEQYF. Written as DNA, the CDR3 is TGTGCCAGCAGCTTTGACAGGGGATACGAGCAGTACTTC.